The source of this TCR beta chain is a study of identical twins. Study observations and caveats: Some out-of-frame alpha sequences were shared by twins, and these showed excess low generation probability.

TCRdb reprocessed the 5' RACE reads with MiXCR, giving one entry per CDR3 protein. The sample shows 540,000 or so distinct CDR3 sequences, 20% to 25% of them seen only once. This clonotype was observed a few times. Its specificity is unknown. This sample was shared with a second study, whose subject was yellow fever vaccine responses in identical twins. Per that paper: Twins reportedly showed a vaccine T cell response that seemed partly convergent and partly personalized.

Specimen: CD4+ T cells sorted from blood. The source is a woman aged 18-35 years in good health.

DNA for the CDR3: TGCGCCAGCAGCTTGGTCGCCCAGGTAAACCAAGAGACCCAGTACTTC. It yields the protein CASSLVAQVNQETQYF. The chain combines TRBV5-1 with TRBJ2-5; D unclear. CDR3 size: 16 residues. Germline values: CDR1 SGHRS, CDR2 YFSETQ. V lost 0 bases to trimming and J lost 0 bases, with 12 bases between them.